The rows below give T cell receptor beta chains drawn from one sample of a study of cytomegalovirus exposure and HLA in healthy donors. TCRdb keeps only in-frame clones here, not all; method: immunoSEQ multiplex PCR. The table has under 200,000 clones, under 70% seen once. Sequenced material: PBMCs. The receptor source for this set is a woman aged 40 to 50 in good health and CMV-seropositive. CDR3s include the opening cysteine and the closing phenylalanine or tryptophan. D genes are given only for firm matches. Some rows mark clone size as missing; the rest say once, few, many or name a class of expanded clone.

V gene,J gene,clone size,D gene,CDR3 DNA,CDR3 protein
TRBV6-5,TRBJ2-7,once,-,TGTGCCAGCAGTTACTCGAGCAGGTACGAGCAGTACTTC,CASSYSSRYEQYF
TRBV5-1,TRBJ2-3,few,TRBD2,TGCGCCAGCAGGTCACCGGGACTAGCGGGAGTAGGCGCAGATACGCAGTATTTT,CASRSPGLAGVGADTQYF
TRBV7-2,TRBJ1-2,-,TRBD1,TGTGCCAGCAGCCTGGACAGGGCCTCCTATGGCTACCCCTTC,CASSLDRASYGYPF
TRBV5-1,TRBJ1-1,-,-,TGCGCCAGCAGCTCCCAATCATCGAACACTGAAGCTTTCTTT,CASSSQSSNTEAFF
TRBV28,TRBJ2-1,-,TRBD2,TGTGCCAGCAGGGCGGGAGGAAGAGATGAGCAGTTCTTC,CASRAGGRDEQFF
TRBV7-3,TRBJ2-5,-,-,TGTGCCAGCAGCTCCGGACAGAGAGAGACCCAGTACTTC,CASSSGQRETQYF
TRBV9,TRBJ1-6,-,TRBD1,TGTGCCAGCAGCGTAGCTGAAGGACAGGGGCCGTCCCTCCACTTT,CASSVAEGQGPSLHF
TRBV6-4,TRBJ2-5,-,TRBD2,TGTGCCAGCAGTATAACTAGCGGGAAAGGGGAGACCCAGTACTTC,CASSITSGKGETQYF
TRBV28,TRBJ1-2,-,-,TGTGCCAGCATAGGCCCCGGGGGCTACACCTTC,CASIGPGGYTF
TRBV2,TRBJ2-2,-,-,TGTGCCAGCAGTTGGAGACTATCGAACACCGGGGAGCTGTTTTTT,CASSWRLSNTGELFF
TRBV14,TRBJ2-3,-,-,TGTGCCAGCAGCCATCGGACAGTTACCACAGATACGCAGTATTTT,CASSHRTVTTDTQYF
TRBV19,TRBJ2-1,-,-,TGTGCCAGTAGTATGTTACAGACCGTCTACAATGAGCAGTTCTTC,CASSMLQTVYNEQFF
TRBV7-2,TRBJ2-1,-,-,TGTGCCAGCAGCTTAGCGCGGTCTTACAATGAGCAGTTCTTC,CASSLARSYNEQFF
TRBV6-6,TRBJ2-1,-,-,TGTGCCAGCAGTTATCCCGACAATGAGCAGTTCTTC,CASSYPDNEQFF
TRBV5-1,TRBJ2-3,-,-,TGCGCCAGCAGCCGAATCGTGGGGCCCCAAGATACGCAGTATTTT,CASSRIVGPQDTQYF
TRBV9,TRBJ2-3,-,TRBD1,TGTGCCAGCAGACGCGGACAGGGTCTTAACACAGATACGCAGTATTTT,CASRRGQGLNTDTQYF
TRBV14,TRBJ2-2,-,-,TGTGCCAGCAGCCAAGGGTTATCGGGATCAAGGGAGCTGTTTTTT,CASSQGLSGSRELFF
TRBV6-5,TRBJ2-7,-,TRBD1,TGTGCCAGCAGTGCAAGACAGGGGGCCGCTTACGAGCAGTACTTC,CASSARQGAAYEQYF
TRBV5-4,TRBJ2-5,few,TRBD2,TGTGCCAGCAGCCTCCTACTAGCGGGGGAAGAGACCCAGTACTTC,CASSLLLAGEETQYF
TRBV5-1,TRBJ1-5,-,TRBD1,TGCGCCAGCAGCTTCGACAGGGGCCAGCCCCAGAATTTT,CASSFDRGQPQNF
TRBV10-3,TRBJ2-4,-,TRBD1,TGTGCCATCAGTGTCGGGGACAGTGCAGTCGGAAACATTCAGTACTTC,CAISVGDSAVGNIQYF
TRBV7-2,TRBJ2-7,-,-,TGTGCCAGCAGCTTACGCGGGACAGCCACCTACGAGCAGTACTTC,CASSLRGTATYEQYF
TRBV11-2,TRBJ2-7,-,TRBD1,TGTGCCAGCAGCTACCGTTTACCCGGGACAGCCTACGAGCAGTACTTC,CASSYRLPGTAYEQYF